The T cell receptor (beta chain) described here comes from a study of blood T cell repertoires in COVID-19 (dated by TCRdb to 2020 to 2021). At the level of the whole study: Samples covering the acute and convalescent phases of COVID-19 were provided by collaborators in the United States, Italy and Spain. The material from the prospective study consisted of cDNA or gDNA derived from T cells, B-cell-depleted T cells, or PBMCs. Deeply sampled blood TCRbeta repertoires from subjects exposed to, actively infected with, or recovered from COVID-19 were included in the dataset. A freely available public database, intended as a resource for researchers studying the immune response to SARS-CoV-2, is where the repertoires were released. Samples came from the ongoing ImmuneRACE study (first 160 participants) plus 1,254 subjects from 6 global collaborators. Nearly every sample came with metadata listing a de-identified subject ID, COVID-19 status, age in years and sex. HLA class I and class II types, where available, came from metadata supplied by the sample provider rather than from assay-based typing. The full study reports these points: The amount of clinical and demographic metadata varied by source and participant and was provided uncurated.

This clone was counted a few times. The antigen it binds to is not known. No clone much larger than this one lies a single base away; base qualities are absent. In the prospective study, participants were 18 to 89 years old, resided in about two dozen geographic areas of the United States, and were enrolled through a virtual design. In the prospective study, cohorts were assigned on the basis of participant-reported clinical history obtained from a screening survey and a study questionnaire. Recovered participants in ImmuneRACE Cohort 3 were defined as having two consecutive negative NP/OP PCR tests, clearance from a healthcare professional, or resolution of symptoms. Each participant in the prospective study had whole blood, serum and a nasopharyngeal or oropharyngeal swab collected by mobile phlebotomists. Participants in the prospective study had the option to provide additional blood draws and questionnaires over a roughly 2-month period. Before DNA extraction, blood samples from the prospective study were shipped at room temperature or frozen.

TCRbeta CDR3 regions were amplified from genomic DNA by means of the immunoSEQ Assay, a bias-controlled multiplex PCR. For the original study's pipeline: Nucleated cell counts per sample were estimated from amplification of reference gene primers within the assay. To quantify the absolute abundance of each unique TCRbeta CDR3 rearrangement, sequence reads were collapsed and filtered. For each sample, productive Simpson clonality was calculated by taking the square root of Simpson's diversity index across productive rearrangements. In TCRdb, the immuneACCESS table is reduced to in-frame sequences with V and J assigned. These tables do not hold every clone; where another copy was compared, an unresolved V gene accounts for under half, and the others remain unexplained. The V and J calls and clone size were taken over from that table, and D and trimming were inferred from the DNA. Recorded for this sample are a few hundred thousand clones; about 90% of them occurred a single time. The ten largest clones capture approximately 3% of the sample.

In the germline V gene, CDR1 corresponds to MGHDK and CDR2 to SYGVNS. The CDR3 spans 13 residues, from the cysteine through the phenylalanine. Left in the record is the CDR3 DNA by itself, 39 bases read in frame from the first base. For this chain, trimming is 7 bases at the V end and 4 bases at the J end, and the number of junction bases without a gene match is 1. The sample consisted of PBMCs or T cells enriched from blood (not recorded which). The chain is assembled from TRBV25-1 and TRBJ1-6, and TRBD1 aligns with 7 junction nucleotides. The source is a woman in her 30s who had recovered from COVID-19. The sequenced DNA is TGTGCCAGCACGGACAGGTATAATTCACCCCTCCACTTT. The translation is CASTDRYNSPLHF. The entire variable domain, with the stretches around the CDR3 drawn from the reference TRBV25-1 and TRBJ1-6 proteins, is EADIYQTPRYLVIGTGKKITLECSQTMGHDKMYWYQQDPGMELHLIHYSYGVNSTEKGDLSSESTVSRIRTEHFPLTLESARPSHTSQYLCASTDRYNSPLHFGNGTRLTVT.